This T cell receptor (beta chain) was sequenced for a study of T cell repertoires in cytomegalovirus infection. Study information: Indications came from public TCR beta signatures; they pointed to CMV infection and to a matching HLA type.

Each CDR3 protein gets one entry after TCRdb re-called the reads with MiXCR. The table lists nearly 550,000 distinct CDR3 sequences, more than 15% of them singletons, with 24% in the top ten. Turning to this clonotype: The antigen is unknown.

Findings of the study overall: In two of eight donors, the top clonotype was HLA-C-restricted CMV-specific. Totalled public TCR beta family frequency picked out people who carried CMV plus the relevant HLA.

V was trimmed by 1 base and J by 7 bases, leaving 10 bases between them. Germline loops: CDR1 SEHNR, CDR2 FQNEAQ (reference sequence). This CDR3 is built from 13 residues. Sequences were obtained from CD8+ T cells from PBMCs. This sequence joins TRBV7-9 and TRBJ1-1; D is uncertain. The TCR originated in a human donor in good health (CMV status not recorded). Some clones in this sample may be carry-over from other donors' samples. The CDR3 bases are TGTGCCAGCAGCTTAGACGGTGAGAGTGAAGCTTTCTTT. This encodes CASSLDGESEAFF.